One and the same sample provided the 23 T cell receptor beta chains below, sequenced in a study of cytomegalovirus exposure and HLA in healthy donors. PCR involved 60 Vbeta and 13 Jbeta primers. Produced via immunoSEQ multiplex PCR; TCRdb's table is partial and in-frame only. The sample has around 100,000 clones, and its top ten clones hold around 3.4%. What was sequenced was PBMCs. All receptors derive from a woman aged 25 to 39 in good health and CMV-seronegative.

The chain is built from TRBV7-3 and TRBJ2-3; 7 bases align to TRBD1. This CDR3 contains 15 residues. Germline assignment: CDR1 SGHTA and CDR2 FQGTGA. The V and J ends lost 7 bases and 2 bases, in that order; junction bases with no gene match: 9. The CDR3 nucleotides read TGTGCCAGCACCATACAGGGGTTAATCACAGATACGCAGTATTTT. It encodes CASTIQGLITDTQYF.

About this clone itself: The junction does not match germline at one end; this may be a read error. This chain connects TRBV14 to TRBJ2-1, with D maybe TRBD1 (6 bases). The CDR3 is made up of 13 amino acids. Germline lookup yields CDR1 SGHDN and CDR2 FVKESK. The CDR3 region is CASTQRGGTEQFF. Here the CDR3 DNA reads TGTGCCAGCACCCAACGAGGTGGGACAGAGCAGTTCTTC. Full variable domain (remainder filled in from reference TRBV14 and TRBJ2-1): EAGVTQFPSHSVIEKGQTVTLRCDPISGHDNLYWYRRVMGKEIKFLLHFVKESKQDESGMPNNRFLAERTGGTYSTLKVQPAELEDSGVYFCASTQRGGTEQFFGPGTRLTVL.

This rearrangement joins TRBV14 to TRBJ1-2; D may be TRBD1 (5 bases). This CDR3 comprises 15 residues. CDR1 and CDR2 from the germline V gene are SGHDN and FVKESK. The ends were cut back, 1 base at V and 0 bases at J, with 9 bases in the middle. The CDR3, as DNA: TGTGCCAGCAGCCAAGGACAGATAGCTAACTATGGCTACACCTTC. This codes for CASSQGQIANYGYTF. Based on the CDR3 plus reference TRBV14 and TRBJ1-2, the full variable domain is EAGVTQFPSHSVIEKGQTVTLRCDPISGHDNLYWYRRVMGKEIKFLLHFVKESKQDESGMPNNRFLAERTGGTYSTLKVQPAELEDSGVYFCASSQGQIANYGYTFGSGTRLTVV.

CDR3 protein: CASSLSSGTYEQYF. In DNA, the CDR3 is TGTGCCAGCAGCTTATCTAGCGGGACCTACGAGCAGTACTTC. The chain couples TRBV7-9 to TRBJ2-7; 9 nucleotides line up with TRBD2. V lost 2 bases, J lost 2 bases, and 1 base stayed unmatched. Germline V gene data show CDR1 as SEHNR and CDR2 as FQNEAQ (reference sequence). The CDR3 length is 14 residues. The variable domain in full, completed from reference TRBV7-9 and TRBJ2-7, reads DTGVSQNPRHKITKRGQNVTFRCDPISEHNRLYWYRQTLGQGPEFLTYFQNEAQLEKSRLLSDRFSAERPKGSFSTLEIQRTEQGDSAMYLCASSLSSGTYEQYFGPGTRLTVT.

The genes are TRBV27 and TRBJ2-1, with 7 bases fitting TRBD2. The CDR3 sequence is 14 residues long. Trimming at V came to 3 bases and at J to 3 bases, leaving 2 bases not matched to a gene. Germline-derived CDR1 and CDR2 are MNHEY and SMNVEV (reference sequence). The CDR3 DNA reads TGTGCCAGCAGTTTGGGGGACTACTACAATGAGCAGTTCTTC. Translating it yields CASSLGDYYNEQFF.

The rearrangement links TRBV7-2 to TRBJ1-1; D remains ambiguous. With 5 bases removed from V and 6 bases from J, the gap between germline ends came to 13 bases. Germline CDR1 is SGHTA and CDR2 is FQGNSA. The CDR3 has 13 residues. CDR3 nucleotide sequence: TGTGCCAGCAGCGCGGGCTTCGGCTCTGAAGCTTTCTTT. It translates to CASSAGFGSEAFF.

CDR3 sequence reads: CASSRDRGSGANVLTF. The CDR3 DNA follows: TGTGCCAGCAGTAGGGACAGGGGAAGTGGGGCCAACGTCCTGACTTTC. V gene TRBV6-4 combines with J gene TRBJ2-6, with TRBD1 matching over 10 bases. The V gene's germline CDR1 is MRHNA and CDR2 SNTAGT. The CDR3 has 16 amino acids. Trimming took 5 bases from V and 3 from J; bases not matched to a gene: 4.

V gene TRBV7-9 combines with J gene TRBJ1-2; maybe TRBD1 (6 bases). CDR1 is SEHNR, CDR2 FQNEAQ, per germline (reference sequence). The CDR3 runs 15 residues. With 11 bases removed from V and 5 bases from J, the gap between germline ends came to 24 bases. The CDR3 sequence is CAARGAGALWYGYTF. CDR3 sequence (DNA): TGTGCCGCCCGAGGGGCAGGGGCCCTTTGGTATGGCTACACCTTC.

The genes are TRBV2 and TRBJ1-5, with 9 bases fitting TRBD1. Germline V gives CDR1 SNHLY, CDR2 FYNNEI. The CDR3 has 15 amino acids. V lost 6 bases, J lost 4 bases, and 7 bases stayed unmatched. CDR3: CASRTGTGSNQPQHF. Here the CDR3 DNA reads TGTGCCAGCAGAACCGGGACAGGGAGTAATCAGCCCCAGCATTTT.

The chain links TRBV6-6 to TRBJ2-7; 10 nucleotides line up with TRBD2. Per germline, CDR1 MNHNY and CDR2 SVGAGI (reference sequence). The CDR3 has 15 residues. The trim removed 5 bases at V and 0 bases at J, leaving 4 bases unmatched. The DNA for the CDR3 is TGTGCCAGCAGTCTACTAGCGGGGCCCTCCTACGAGCAGTACTTC. It yields the protein CASSLLAGPSYEQYF.

The rearrangement joins TRBV18 to TRBJ1-2; the match to TRBD1 covers 7 bases. Germline lookup yields CDR1 KGHSH and CDR2 LQKENI. The CDR3 length is 15 residues. J lost 4 bases, V lost 0 bases, and 5 bases had no gene match. This CDR3 reads CASSPPGDRFYGYTF. The CDR3 DNA is TGTGCCAGCTCACCACCGGGGGACAGATTCTATGGCTACACCTTC.

J is TRBJ1-6 and V is TRBV28; no reliable D call. Trimming removed 2 bases from V and 2 bases from J, with 7 bases in between. CDR1 is MDHEN and CDR2 is SYDVKM in the germline V gene. The CDR3 totals 15 residues. The CDR3 loop is CASSLEAPYNSPLHF. CDR3 nucleotides: TGTGCCAGCAGTTTAGAGGCACCCTATAATTCACCCCTCCACTTT.

The rearrangement links TRBV7-2 to TRBJ2-7, with D tentatively TRBD2 (5 bases). Trimming removed 4 bases at V and 6 bases at J, with 10 bases between. Germline V CDR1 and CDR2: SGHTA, FQGNSA. The CDR3 is 12 residues long. The CDR3 protein is CASSSEAGEQYF. Here the CDR3 DNA reads TGTGCCAGCAGCTCGGAGGCCGGCGAGCAGTACTTC.

The CDR3 sequence is CASRDRGPDTQYF. Here the CDR3 DNA reads TGTGCCAGCAGGGACAGGGGGCCAGATACGCAGTATTTT. The V call is TRBV6-1, the J call TRBJ2-3; 11 bases map to TRBD1. The V and J ends lost 6 bases and 4 bases, in that order; junction bases with no gene match: 0. The CDR3 covers 13 residues. From germline, CDR1 is MNHNS and CDR2 SASEGT.

The chain carries TRBV11-3 and TRBJ2-3; TRBD2 is a possible D gene (6 bases). Trimming took off 5 bases at V and 6 bases at J, with 9 bases between the two ends. The germline CDR1 and CDR2 sequences are SGHNT and YENEEA. The CDR3 consists of 12 residues. CDR3 amino acids: CASSVGRDTQYF. The CDR3 coding sequence is TGTGCCAGCAGCGTAGGGAGGGATACGCAGTATTTT. The whole variable domain, remainder taken from reference TRBV11-3 and TRBJ2-3, is EAGVVQSPRYKIIEKKQPVAFWCNPISGHNTLYWYLQNLGQGPELLIRYENEEAVDDSQLPKDRFSAERLKGVDSTLKIQPAELGDSAVYLCASSVGRDTQYFGPGTRLTVL.

The chain has TRBV9 and TRBJ2-7; D uncertain. V dropped 2 bases and J dropped 0 bases, with 6 bases sitting between them. This CDR3 region has 13 residues. The germline V gene has CDR1 SGDLS and CDR2 YYNGEE. The chain's CDR3 is CASSVSHSYEQYF. The CDR3 DNA follows: TGTGCCAGCAGCGTTTCCCACTCCTACGAGCAGTACTTC.

The V call is TRBV5-5, the J call TRBJ2-7; no clear D. This CDR3 has 12 residues. Germline CDR1 and CDR2: SGHKS and YYEKEE (reference sequence). V shed 7 bases and J shed 1 base, with 9 bases lying between them. CDR3 DNA sequence: TGTGCCAGCTTGAGCGCTTCCTACGAGCAGTACTTC. Translated: CASLSASYEQYF.

The V and J genes are TRBV25-1 and TRBJ2-2; 7 bases are a match to TRBD1. Germline trimming cut 5 bases from V and 3 bases from J; bases unmatched to any gene: 0. Looked up from germline, CDR1 is MGHDK and CDR2 is SYGVNS. This CDR3 region has 13 residues. DNA for the CDR3: TGTGCCAGCAGTACAGGGGACACCGGGGAGCTGTTTTTT. It is translated as CASSTGDTGELFF.

V gene TRBV27 combines with J gene TRBJ1-1, with TRBD1 as a possible D gene (5 bases). Trimming cost V 1 base and J 3 bases, with 9 bases left between them. Germline CDR1 and CDR2: MNHEY and SMNVEV (reference sequence). The CDR3 is 14 amino acids. CDR3 amino acids: CASSLWGDYTEAFF. DNA for the CDR3: TGTGCCAGCAGTTTATGGGGGGATTACACTGAAGCTTTCTTT.

The chain has TRBV9 and TRBJ2-7; D remains unclear. V was shortened by 5 bases and J by 2 bases, with 11 bases between the two germline ends. This CDR3 contains 13 residues. CDR1 is SGDLS, CDR2 YYNGEE, per germline. The CDR3 sequence is CASSGEHPYEQYF. The CDR3 region has the DNA TGTGCCAGCAGTGGAGAACACCCCTACGAGCAGTACTTC. Full variable domain (outside the CDR3, taken from reference TRBV9 and TRBJ2-7): DSGVTQTPKHLITATGQRVTLRCSPRSGDLSVYWYQQSLDQGLQFLIQYYNGEERAKGNILERFSAQQFPDLHSELNLSSLELGDSALYFCASSGEHPYEQYFGPGTRLTVT.

In the case of this clone: The sample holds other DNA sequences that translate to the same CDR3. This rearrangement joins TRBV21-1 to TRBJ1-5. TRBV21-1 is recorded as a pseudogene. This CDR3 has 18 amino acids. This CDR3 reads CASSKAPSIPTSNQPQHF. CDR3 nucleotide sequence: TGTGCCAGCAGCAAAGCCCCCTCCATCCCTACTAGCAATCAGCCCCAGCATTTT.

V usage is TRBV4-2 and J usage is TRBJ1-4, with D perhaps matching TRBD1 (5 bases). Germline lookup yields CDR1 LGHNA and CDR2 YNFKEQ. This CDR3 contains 15 residues. The ends were cut back, 4 bases at V and 5 bases at J, with 14 bases in the middle. This CDR3 is CASSLGTGDNEKLFF. CDR3 in DNA: TGTGCCAGCAGCCTCGGGACGGGAGACAATGAAAAACTGTTTTTT.

The gene calls are TRBV5-1 and TRBJ2-7, with D possibly matching TRBD1 (6 bases). The length of the CDR3 is 13 residues. The V gene lost 4 bases and the J gene lost 6 bases, with 14 bases spanning the gap. Per the germline V gene, CDR1 is SGHRS and CDR2 is YFSETQ. This chain's CDR3 is CASSLPDSIEQYF. The CDR3 coding sequence is TGCGCCAGCAGCCTTCCGGACAGCATCGAGCAGTACTTC. The whole variable domain, filled in from reference TRBV5-1 and TRBJ2-7, reads KAGVTQTPRYLIKTRGQQVTLSCSPISGHRSVSWYQQTPGQGLQFLFEYFSETQRNKGNFPGRFSGRQFSNSRSEMNVSTLELGDSALYLCASSLPDSIEQYFGPGTRLTVT.